This TCR beta chain comes out of a study of shared clonotypes between healthy human individuals. Whole-study findings and limits: Among donors, sharing of clonotypes was expected to be affected by sequencing depth.

In this sample, this clone turned up once. Its target is not known. Running of the assay took place at deep level. Genomic DNA per cell subset filled all wells of several immunoSEQ plates. Profiled with immunoSEQ multiplex PCR; TCRdb holds only in-frame clones, not every one. The sample contains about 710,000 clones, over 60% of which appear only once. Sequenced: memory CD4+ T cells sorted from blood. Subset: CD45RA-negative fraction. The TCR originated in a woman younger than 45 in good health.

The CDR3 loop is CASSEDPPLAGGLPNEQFF. The DNA for the CDR3 is TGTGCCAGCAGTGAAGACCCCCCACTAGCGGGAGGCCTCCCCAATGAGCAGTTCTTC. This chain connects TRBV6-1 to TRBJ2-1, with TRBD2 identical over 12 bases. This CDR3 has 19 amino acids. Germline V gives CDR1 MNHNS, CDR2 SASEGT. Losses at the gene ends were 1 base for V and 6 bases for J; bases not matched to a gene: 13.